This entry is about one TCR beta chain. Its specificity is unknown. The data belong to a study of post-analysis software for immune sequencing data. Study findings and constraints: Elevated frequency relative to controls characterized roughly five TRBV segments in patients, TRBV5-6, TRBV5-1 and TRBV20-1 among them.

Tagging with unique molecular identifiers was a feature of the TCR beta cDNA libraries. TCRdb reanalysed the PCR reads using MiXCR and keeps one entry per CDR3 protein. The table has fewer than 700,000 distinct CDR3 sequences, roughly 47% seen once; the top ten hold about 1.8%. The CDR3 covers 12 residues. The sequence derives from a girl aged 5-17 years with multiple sclerosis. The specimen was blood. The V gene is TRBV12-3 or TRBV12-4, the J gene TRBJ2-5, with TRBD2 as a possible D gene (5 bases). The J call may be incorrect, as the DNA end agrees better with TRBJ2-7. CDR3 sequence reads: CASRAGPYEQYF. CDR3 sequence (DNA): TGTGCCAGCCGGGCGGGTCCCTACGAGCAGTACTTC.